What follows are 11 T cell receptor beta chains derived from one specimen sequenced in a study of spatial heterogeneity in lung cancer. TCRdb ran MiXCR on the 5' RACE reads and lists one entry per CDR3 protein. The sample consists of 15,000 to 20,000 distinct CDR3 sequences, 15% to 20% of them appearing once. Stated time point: sample taken at primary tumor resection. Without sorting, whole RNA was sequenced from tumor, nontumor lung or frozen PBMC. The sequences come from PBMCs, collected at surgery. All receptors derive from a male donor with early-stage non-small cell lung cancer.

This clonotype has ten or more counts. The rearrangement joins TRBV29-1 to TRBJ2-5, with D tentatively TRBD1 (5 bases). The germline V gene encodes CDR1 SQVTM and CDR2 ANQGSEA. CDR3 length equals 13 residues. Between the trimmed V and J ends, which lost 5 bases and 2 bases, there was a span of 12 bases. For the CDR3, the DNA is TGCAGCGTTCTTCCACAGGATCAAGAGACCCAGTACTTC. Translating gives CSVLPQDQETQYF.

By its share, this clonotype is medium-sized (0.01 to 0.1%). The chain has TRBV19 and TRBJ2-1, with D possibly being TRBD1 or TRBD2 (5 bases each). CDR1 and CDR2 from the germline V gene are LNHDA and SQIVND (reference sequence). The CDR3 is 12 amino acids. Trimming removed 3 bases at V and 7 bases at J, with 7 bases between. CDR3 sequence: CASSIGGNEQFF. Here the CDR3 DNA reads TGTGCCAGTAGTATTGGGGGAAATGAGCAGTTCTTC.

This clonotype appeared once. The chain combines TRBV20-1 with TRBJ2-1, with 8 bases aligning to TRBD2. Germline lookup yields CDR1 DFQATT and CDR2 SNEGSKA (reference sequence). V trimming: 5 bases; J trimming: 7 bases; junction bases outside the gene matches: 10. The CDR3 runs 14 residues. The DNA of the CDR3 is TGCAGTGCTGTCCCGAGCGGGGGCCTGAATGAGCAGTTCTTC. Amino acid sequence: CSAVPSGGLNEQFF.

This clonotype is medium-sized in the sample. The chain links TRBV11-2 to TRBJ2-2, with D unclear. Trimming cost V 6 bases and J 3 bases, with 5 bases left between them. Germline CDR1 SGHAT, CDR2 FQNNGV. The CDR3 is made up of 12 amino acids. This CDR3 is CASRHYTGELFF. CDR3 in DNA: TGTGCCAGCAGACATTACACCGGGGAGCTGTTTTTT.

A remark on this clonotype: A read error may be the cause here, since a much bigger clone is one base away. This chain links TRBV20-1 with TRBJ2-1; 11 bases are a match to TRBD1. CDR3 length equals 17 residues. CDR1 and CDR2 from the germline V gene are DFQATT and SNEGSKA (reference sequence). The CDR3 nucleotides are TGCACTGCTAGGGGACAGGGGGTATTACGTCAGTACAATGAGCAGTTCTTC. Its protein product is CTARGQGVLRQYNEQFF.

The chain combines TRBV30 with TRBJ2-2; TRBD1 matches at 7 bases. CDR1 GTSNPN and CDR2 SVGIG come from the germline V gene (reference sequence). The V segment lost 2 bases and the J segment 4 bases; nucleotides outside the gene matches: 10. This CDR3 contains 16 residues. The CDR3 DNA reads TGTGCCTGGAGTCTAGGGGGCACGTGGGGCACCGGGGAGCTGTTTTTT. The encoded protein is CAWSLGGTWGTGELFF.

Sample share makes this clonotype medium-sized (0.01 to 0.1%). This chain joins TRBV19 and TRBJ2-1, with TRBD2 as a possible D gene (5 bases). The germline V gene encodes CDR1 LNHDA and CDR2 SQIVND (reference sequence). V was clipped by 1 base and J by 8 bases, with 12 bases between them. The CDR3 runs 14 residues. Here the CDR3 DNA reads TGTGCCAGTAGTATAGGGTCGGGAACGGATGAGCAGTTCTTC. Translation gives CASSIGSGTDEQFF.

In this sample, this clonotype is medium-sized. This rearrangement joins TRBV7-3 to TRBJ1-2, with 8 positions matching TRBD1. Trimming at V came to 3 bases and at J to 5 bases, leaving 2 bases not matched to a gene. Germline V gene lookup returns CDR1 SGHTA and CDR2 FQGTGA. This CDR3 is 13 amino acids long. CDR3 DNA sequence: TGTGCCAGCAGCTTGGGACAGGATTATGGCTACACCTTC. Amino acid sequence: CASSLGQDYGYTF. Based on the CDR3 plus reference TRBV7-3 and TRBJ1-2, the full variable domain is GAGVSQTPSNKVTEKGKYVELRCDPISGHTALYWYRQSLGQGPEFLIYFQGTGAADDSGLPNDRFFAVRPEGSVSTLKIQRTERGDSAVYLCASSLGQDYGYTFGSGTRLTVV.

This clonotype was seen at least ten times. This chain links TRBV7-8 with TRBJ2-1; D uncertain. CDR3 length: 12 residues. V shed 4 bases and J shed 4 bases, with 5 bases lying between them. Germline V gene sequence: CDR1 SGHVS, CDR2 FQNEAQ. The CDR3 bases are TGTGCCAGCAGCTCCCCTTACAATGAGCAGTTCTTC. Amino acid sequence: CASSSPYNEQFF.

Only a few counts were recorded for this clonotype. V and J are TRBV9 and TRBJ2-2, with a possible D match to TRBD1 (6 bases). The V gene's germline CDR1 is SGDLS and CDR2 YYNGEE. V lost 4 bases to trimming and J lost 1 base, with 11 bases between them. The CDR3 extends over 15 amino acids. CDR3 nucleotide sequence: TGTGCCAGCAGCCCAGGGACATTGAACACCGGGGAGCTGTTTTTT. It is translated as CASSPGTLNTGELFF.

This clonotype was found many times. The J gene is TRBJ2-7, the V gene TRBV10-3; D possibly uses TRBD1 or TRBD2 (5 bases each). This CDR3 contains 13 residues. The V gene's germline CDR1 is ENHRY and CDR2 SYGVKD. V lost 0 bases, J lost 9 bases, and 12 bases lay in between. As DNA, the CDR3 is TGTGCCATCAGTGAGTCAGAGTGGGACGGGCAGTACTTC. This translates into CAISESEWDGQYF.